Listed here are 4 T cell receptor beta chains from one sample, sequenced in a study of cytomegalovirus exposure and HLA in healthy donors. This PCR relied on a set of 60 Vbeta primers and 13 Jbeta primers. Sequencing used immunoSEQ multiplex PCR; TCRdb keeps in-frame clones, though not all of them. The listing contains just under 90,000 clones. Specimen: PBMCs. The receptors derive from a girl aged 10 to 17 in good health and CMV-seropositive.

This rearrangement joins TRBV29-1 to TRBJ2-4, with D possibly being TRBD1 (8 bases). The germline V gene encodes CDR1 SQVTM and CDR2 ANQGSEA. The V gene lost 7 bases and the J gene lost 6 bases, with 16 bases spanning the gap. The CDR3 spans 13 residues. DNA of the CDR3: TGCAGCGGCCAGGACAGGGAGGGAAACATTCAGTACTTC. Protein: CSGQDREGNIQYF.

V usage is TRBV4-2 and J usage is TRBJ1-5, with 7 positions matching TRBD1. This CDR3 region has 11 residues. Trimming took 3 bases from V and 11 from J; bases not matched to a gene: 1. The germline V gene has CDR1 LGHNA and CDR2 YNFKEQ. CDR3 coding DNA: TGTGCCAGCAGCCACCAGGGGGCCCAGCATTTT. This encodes CASSHQGAQHF.

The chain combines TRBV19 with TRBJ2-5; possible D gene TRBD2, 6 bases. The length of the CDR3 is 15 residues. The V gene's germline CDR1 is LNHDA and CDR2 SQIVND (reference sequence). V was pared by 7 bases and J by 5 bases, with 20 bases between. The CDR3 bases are TGTGCCAGTACCCTGAATATGGCCAGCGGGGAGACCCAGTACTTC. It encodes CASTLNMASGETQYF.

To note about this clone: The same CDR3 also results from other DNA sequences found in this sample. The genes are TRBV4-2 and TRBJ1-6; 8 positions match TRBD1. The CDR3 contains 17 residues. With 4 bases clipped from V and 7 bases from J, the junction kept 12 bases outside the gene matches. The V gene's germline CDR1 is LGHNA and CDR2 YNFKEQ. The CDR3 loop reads CASSPRLTGAGNSPLHF. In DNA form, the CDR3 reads TGTGCCAGCAGCCCGCGTCTGACAGGGGCAGGGAATTCACCCCTCCACTTT.